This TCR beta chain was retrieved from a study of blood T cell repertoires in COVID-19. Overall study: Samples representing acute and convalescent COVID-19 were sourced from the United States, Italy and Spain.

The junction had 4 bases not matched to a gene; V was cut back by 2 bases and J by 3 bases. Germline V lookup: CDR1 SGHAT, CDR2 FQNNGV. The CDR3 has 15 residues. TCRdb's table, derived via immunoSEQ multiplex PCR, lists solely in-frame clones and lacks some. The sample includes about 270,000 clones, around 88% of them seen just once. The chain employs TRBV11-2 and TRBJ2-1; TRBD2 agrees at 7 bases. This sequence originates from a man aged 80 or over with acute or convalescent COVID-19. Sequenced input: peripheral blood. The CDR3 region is CASSLRRTSYNEQFF. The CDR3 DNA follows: TGTGCCAGCAGCTTACGGCGGACTAGCTACAATGAGCAGTTCTTC.